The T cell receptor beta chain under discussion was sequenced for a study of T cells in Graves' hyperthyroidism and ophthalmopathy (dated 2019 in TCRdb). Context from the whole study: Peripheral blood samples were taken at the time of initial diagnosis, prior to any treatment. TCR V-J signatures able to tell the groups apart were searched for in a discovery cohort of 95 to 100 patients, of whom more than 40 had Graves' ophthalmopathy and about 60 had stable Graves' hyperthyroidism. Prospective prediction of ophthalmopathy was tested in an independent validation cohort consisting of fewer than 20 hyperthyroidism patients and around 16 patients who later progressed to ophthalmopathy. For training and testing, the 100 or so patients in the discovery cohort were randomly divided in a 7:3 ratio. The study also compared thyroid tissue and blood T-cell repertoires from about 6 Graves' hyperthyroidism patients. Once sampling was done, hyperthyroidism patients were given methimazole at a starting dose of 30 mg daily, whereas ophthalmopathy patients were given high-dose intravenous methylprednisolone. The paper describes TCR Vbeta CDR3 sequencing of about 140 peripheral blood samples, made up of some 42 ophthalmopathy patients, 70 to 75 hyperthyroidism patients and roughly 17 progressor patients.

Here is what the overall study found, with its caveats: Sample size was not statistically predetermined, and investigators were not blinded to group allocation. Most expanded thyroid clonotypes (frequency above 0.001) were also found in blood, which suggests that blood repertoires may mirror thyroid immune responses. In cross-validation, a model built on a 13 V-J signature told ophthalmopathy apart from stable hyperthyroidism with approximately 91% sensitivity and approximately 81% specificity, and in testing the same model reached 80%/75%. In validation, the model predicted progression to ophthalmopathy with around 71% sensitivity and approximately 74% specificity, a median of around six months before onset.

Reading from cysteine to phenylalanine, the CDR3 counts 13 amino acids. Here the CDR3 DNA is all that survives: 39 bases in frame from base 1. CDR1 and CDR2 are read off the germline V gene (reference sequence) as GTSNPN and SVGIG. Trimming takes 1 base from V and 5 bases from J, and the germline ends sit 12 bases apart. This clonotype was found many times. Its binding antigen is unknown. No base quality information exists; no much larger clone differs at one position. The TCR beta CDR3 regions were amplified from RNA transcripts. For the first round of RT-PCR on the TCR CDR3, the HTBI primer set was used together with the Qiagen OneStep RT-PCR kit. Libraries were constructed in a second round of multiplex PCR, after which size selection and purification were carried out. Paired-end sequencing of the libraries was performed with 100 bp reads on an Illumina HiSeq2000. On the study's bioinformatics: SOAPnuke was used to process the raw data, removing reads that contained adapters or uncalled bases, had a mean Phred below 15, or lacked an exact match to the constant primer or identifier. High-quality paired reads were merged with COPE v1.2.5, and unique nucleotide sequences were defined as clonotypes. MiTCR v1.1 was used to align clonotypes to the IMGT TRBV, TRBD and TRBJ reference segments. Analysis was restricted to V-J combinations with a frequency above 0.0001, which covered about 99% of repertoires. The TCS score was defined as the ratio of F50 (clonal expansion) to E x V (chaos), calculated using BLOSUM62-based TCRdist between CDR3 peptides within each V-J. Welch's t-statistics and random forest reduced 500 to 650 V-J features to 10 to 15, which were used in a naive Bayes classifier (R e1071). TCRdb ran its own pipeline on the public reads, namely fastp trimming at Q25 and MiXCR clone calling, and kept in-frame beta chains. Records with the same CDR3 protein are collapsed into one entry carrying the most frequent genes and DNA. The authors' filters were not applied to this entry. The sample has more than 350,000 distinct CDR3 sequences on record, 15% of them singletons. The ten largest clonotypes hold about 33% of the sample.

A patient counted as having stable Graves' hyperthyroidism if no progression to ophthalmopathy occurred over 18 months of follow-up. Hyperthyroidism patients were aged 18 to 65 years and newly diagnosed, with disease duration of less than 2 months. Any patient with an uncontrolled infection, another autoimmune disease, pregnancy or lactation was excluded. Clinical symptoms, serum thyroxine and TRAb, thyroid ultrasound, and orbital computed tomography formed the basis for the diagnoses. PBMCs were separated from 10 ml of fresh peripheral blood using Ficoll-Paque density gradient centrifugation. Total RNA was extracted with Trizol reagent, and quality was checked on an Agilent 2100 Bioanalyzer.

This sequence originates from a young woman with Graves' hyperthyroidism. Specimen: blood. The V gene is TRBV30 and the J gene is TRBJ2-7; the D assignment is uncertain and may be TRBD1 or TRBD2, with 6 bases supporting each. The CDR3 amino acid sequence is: CAWSGGADDEQYF. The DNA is TGTGCCTGGAGTGGGGGGGCGGATGACGAGCAGTACTTC.